This T cell receptor beta chain emerged from a study of blood T cell repertoires in COVID-19. Study overall: Samples came from the United States, Italy and Spain, spanning acute and convalescent COVID-19. In each case, the material was cDNA or gDNA derived from T cells, B-cell-depleted T cells, or PBMCs.

Seattle patients were enrolled while actively infected and followed longitudinally. Methods used by the authors: Reference gene primer amplification gave nucleated cell count estimates. Sequencing used immunoSEQ multiplex PCR; TCRdb keeps in-frame clones, though not all of them. From that table come the V and J calls and clone size; the DNA was used to work out D and trimming. The table records over 250,000 clones, less than 90% of them present only once. The sequence was collected from a woman between 65 and 79 years old with COVID-19, enrolled during active disease. Sequenced material: peripheral blood.

CDR3 sequence reads: CASRRTGEHGYTF. The CDR3 coding sequence is TGTGCCAGTAGGAGGACAGGGGAACATGGCTACACCTTC. The V gene is TRBV19, the J gene TRBJ1-2; 9 bases map to TRBD1. CDR3 length: 13 amino acids. Germline CDR1 reads LNHDA; CDR2 reads SQIVND (reference sequence). V dropped 6 bases and J dropped 6; count of bases not matched to a gene: 5.